This T cell receptor (beta chain) was observed in a study of response to subunit inactivated influenza vaccine. This CDR3 spans 14 amino acids. Per the germline V gene, CDR1 is LNHNV and CDR2 is YYDKDF (reference sequence). V lost 6 bases and J lost 4; bases outside the gene matches: 6. This clonotype was observed at least ten times. MiXCR was run by TCRdb on the RT-PCR reads, yielding one entry per CDR3 protein. Of just under 550,000 distinct CDR3 sequences listed, around a quarter are singletons. The data were also submitted as part of a second study, on T cells expressing NK-cell markers. That study reports: TCR beta cDNA was made by 5'RACE template switching with UMIs. It was from sorted CD3+CD56+NKG2C+, CD3+CD56+NKG2C- and CD3+CD56-NKG2C+ T cells that TCR beta repertoires came. One of the eight sequenced donors was seronegative, whereas the other seven were HCMV-seropositive. Four donors showed these clonotypes also leading the CD3+CD56-NKG2C+ fraction. It is unclear if expanded NKG2C-expressing clones target HCMV antigens.

V and J are TRBV15 and TRBJ2-5; 9 positions match TRBD2. Sequenced here: CD4+ T cells sorted from PBMCs, sampled 11 to 12 days after vaccination. The TCR sequence derives from a man aged 45 to 65 who received an inactivated influenza vaccine. The CDR3 sequence is CATSGRGGGETQYF. Written as DNA, the CDR3 is TGTGCCACCAGTGGGCGGGGGGGAGGAGAGACCCAGTACTTC.